A single sample gave rise to the 10 T cell receptor beta chains below, sequenced in a study of T cell changes during pregnancy in multiple sclerosis. Only in-frame clones appear in the TCRdb table, and some are missing; sequencing was by immunoSEQ multiplex PCR. Here the sample spans approximately 40,000 clones, about 87% being singletons. Sequencing was performed on CD4+ T cells from peripheral blood mononuclear cells, taken in the second trimester of pregnancy. The source is a female donor with multiple sclerosis, enrolled in a pregnancy study.

The rearrangement joins TRBV10-3 to TRBJ2-3; 10 bases are a match to TRBD2. The CDR3 totals 16 residues. The germline V gene encodes CDR1 ENHRY and CDR2 SYGVKD. The V segment lost 6 bases and the J segment 5 bases; nucleotides outside the gene matches: 11. The CDR3 loop is CAIRPSGRALGDTQYF. CDR3 nucleotide sequence: TGTGCCATCAGGCCCAGCGGGAGGGCCCTTGGAGATACGCAGTATTTT.

The rearrangement joins TRBV5-1 to TRBJ2-1; a possible D gene is TRBD2 (7 bases). There are 15 residues in the CDR3. Trimming stripped 1 base from V and 4 bases from J, with 12 bases between. Germline-derived CDR1 and CDR2 are SGHRS and YFSETQ. DNA of the CDR3: TGCGCCAGCAGCTTGCGCGGGGGCCAGTACAATGAGCAGTTCTTC. Protein product: CASSLRGGQYNEQFF. The complete variable domain, with remaining parts taken from reference TRBV5-1 and TRBJ2-1, reads KAGVTQTPRYLIKTRGQQVTLSCSPISGHRSVSWYQQTPGQGLQFLFEYFSETQRNKGNFPGRFSGRQFSNSRSEMNVSTLELGDSALYLCASSLRGGQYNEQFFGPGTRLTVL.

V and J are TRBV9 and TRBJ2-3; 7 bases line up with TRBD2. V lost 2 bases and J lost 2; bases outside the gene matches: 8. Germline V gives CDR1 SGDLS, CDR2 YYNGEE. The CDR3 has 16 residues. CDR3 nucleotides: TGTGCCAGCAGCGTTTCGTCTAGCGGCTTCACAGATACGCAGTATTTT. Amino acid sequence: CASSVSSSGFTDTQYF.

This clone was counted once. This chain connects TRBV14 to TRBJ2-3; D possibly corresponds to TRBD1 (6 bases). V was trimmed by 4 bases and J by 5 bases, leaving 25 bases between them. The CDR3 contains 18 residues. Per the germline V gene, CDR1 is SGHDN and CDR2 is FVKESK. The CDR3 nucleotides read TGTGCCAGCAGCCCGCAATCTAACAGGGCAGGTTCGCGAGATACGCAGTATTTT. Translation: CASSPQSNRAGSRDTQYF.

Of note for this clone: Distinct nucleotide sequences in the sample also encode this CDR3. The V and J genes are TRBV7-6 and TRBJ2-2; 11 bases agree with TRBD2. V lost 1 base to trimming and J lost 4 bases; unmatched junction nucleotides: 5. Germline CDR1 SGHVS, CDR2 FNYEAQ. The CDR3 is made up of 17 amino acids. CDR3 bases: TGTGCCAGCAGCTTAGGTCTAGCGGGAGGTGGCACCGGGGAGCTGTTTTTT. Protein product: CASSLGLAGGGTGELFF.

This rearrangement joins TRBV11-2 to TRBJ1-5, with D perhaps matching TRBD1 (5 bases). V was pared by 5 bases and J by 0 bases, with 11 bases between. Germline V lookup: CDR1 SGHAT, CDR2 FQNNGV. The CDR3 sequence is 15 residues long. This CDR3 reads CASSPDSYSNQPQHF. CDR3 in DNA: TGTGCCAGCAGCCCCGACAGTTATAGCAATCAGCCCCAGCATTTT.

The J gene is TRBJ2-1, the V gene TRBV19; D is possibly TRBD2 (6 bases). Deletions cut 5 bases from V and 0 bases from J, with 11 bases between. This CDR3 is 15 amino acids long. From germline, CDR1 is LNHDA and CDR2 SQIVND (reference sequence). The CDR3 protein is CASSPRRGSYNEQFF. CDR3 in DNA: TGTGCCAGTAGTCCTCGGCGGGGCTCCTACAATGAGCAGTTCTTC.

V gene TRBV6-5 combines with J gene TRBJ2-7; D call uncertain. V shed 4 bases and J shed 2 bases, with 18 bases lying between them. CDR3 length: 16 amino acids. From germline, CDR1 is MNHEY and CDR2 SVGAGI. The CDR3 DNA reads TGTGCCAGCAGTTTCAGTCCCGGGTCCTCCGCCTACGAGCAGTACTTC. Its translation is CASSFSPGSSAYEQYF.

In this sample, this clone turned up once. The rearrangement joins TRBV2 to TRBJ2-3; 10 nucleotides match TRBD1. This CDR3 comprises 17 residues. V gave up 4 bases and J gave up 2 bases; unmatched junction bases: 9. Germline lookup yields CDR1 SNHLY and CDR2 FYNNEI. The chain's CDR3 is CASSAFTGTGATDTQYF. CDR3 DNA: TGTGCCAGCAGTGCGTTCACCGGGACAGGGGCCACAGATACGCAGTATTTT.

J is TRBJ1-4 and V is TRBV6-5; 12 nucleotides align to TRBD1. V lost 0 bases and J lost 8; bases outside the gene matches: 4. CDR1 and CDR2 from the germline V gene are MNHEY and SVGAGI. This CDR3 has 16 amino acids. Written as DNA, the CDR3 is TGTGCCAGCAGTTACTCGGCCGGGACAGGGGGCGAAAAACTGTTTTTT. This translates into CASSYSAGTGGEKLFF.